A selection of T cell receptor beta chains follows, all from one sample in a study of T cell responses to AZD1222 COVID-19 vaccine. Sequencing was performed with immunoSEQ multiplex PCR; in TCRdb, only in-frame clones are kept and a portion is missing. The data show tens of thousands of clones, with 80% to 90% seen just once and 8.5% to 12% held by the top ten. The specimen was peripheral blood, collected 28 days after the second AZD1222 dose. The receptors here all came from an adult who received the AZD1222 COVID-19 vaccine. The CDR3 runs from the conserved cysteine through the conserved F or W. The D gene is left open where the match is weak. Size tells how often a clone was seen (once, few, many) or the class of an expanded clone, and some rows leave it out.

v_gene	j_gene	d_gene	abundance	CDR3nt	CDR3aa
TRBV5-1	TRBJ1-1	TRBD1	-	TGCGCCAGCAGCTTGGGGACAGGGGAATCCTTTGAAGCTTTCTTT	CASSLGTGESFEAFF
TRBV28	TRBJ2-2	TRBD1	-	TGTGCCAGCAGTGGAGGGACAGGGACCGGGGAGCTGTTTTTT	CASSGGTGTGELFF
TRBV6-5	TRBJ1-6	TRBD1	-	TGTGCCAGCAGTATGACAGGGCTATTAGGTTCACCCCTCCACTTT	CASSMTGLLGSPLHF
TRBV11-2	TRBJ1-1	-	-	TGTGCCAGCAGCTTAGTGGGGGGAACAGTAGTGAACACTGAAGCTTTCTTT	CASSLVGGTVVNTEAFF
TRBV18	TRBJ1-2	-	-	TGTGCCAGCTCACCAGGGGGGGACTATGGCTACACCTTC	CASSPGGDYGYTF
TRBV5-4	TRBJ2-6	-	-	TGTGCCAGCAGCTTAGGGGGCTCTGGGGCCAACGTCCTGACTTTC	CASSLGGSGANVLTF
TRBV6-2/TRBV6-3	TRBJ2-1	TRBD2	-	TGTGCCAGCAGTTACTCGCTCGATAGCGGGGCTAATGAGCAGTTCTTC	CASSYSLDSGANEQFF
TRBV5-1	TRBJ2-2	TRBD1	-	TGCGCCAGCAGCCTGTTACAGGGGGCCGGCACCGGGGAGCTGTTTTTT	CASSLLQGAGTGELFF
TRBV18	TRBJ1-5	-	-	TGTGCCAGCTCACCCAGGGGTATTAGCAATCAGCCCCAGCATTTT	CASSPRGISNQPQHF
TRBV5-1	TRBJ2-5	-	-	TGCGCCAGCAGCTTGGCGACAGGGAGGATGGCGGAGACCCAGTACTTC	CASSLATGRMAETQYF
TRBV9	TRBJ1-6	-	-	TGTGCCAGCACCCGCATAAATTCACCCCTCCACTTT	CASTRINSPLHF
TRBV7-8	TRBJ2-7	-	-	TGTGCCAGCAGCTTATCTTACGAGCAGTACTTC	CASSLSYEQYF
TRBV7-9	TRBJ2-1	TRBD1	-	TGTGCCACTTCTTATAAAGCCGGGTCAGGGGGCGAGCAGTTCTTC	CATSYKAGSGGEQFF
TRBV5-1	TRBJ2-7	TRBD1	-	TGCGCCAGCAGCTTGGCCGGAGGACAGGTCGTGACCGAGCAGTACTTC	CASSLAGGQVVTEQYF
TRBV19	TRBJ1-4	-	few	TGTGCCAGTAGTATTTCAGTAGGGGGAGATGAAAAACTGTTTTTT	CASSISVGGDEKLFF
TRBV10-2	TRBJ1-1	-	-	TGCGCCAGCGTAGGGATTGGGAACACTGAAGCTTTCTTT	CASVGIGNTEAFF
TRBV3-1/TRBV3-2	TRBJ2-5	TRBD1	-	TGTGCCAGCAGCCCCTGGGACAGGCAAGAGACCCAGTACTTC	CASSPWDRQETQYF
TRBV14	TRBJ2-7	-	-	TGTGCCAGCAGCCGGGACTCCTCTTCCTACGAGCAGTACTTC	CASSRDSSSYEQYF
TRBV29-1	TRBJ1-1	-	-	TGCAGCGGTGGTTCCCGGCAGGTCGAAACTGAAGCTTTCTTT	CSGGSRQVETEAFF
TRBV5-4	TRBJ1-3	-	few	TGTGCCAGCAGCTCCGGGAGGGGAAACACCATATATTTT	CASSSGRGNTIYF